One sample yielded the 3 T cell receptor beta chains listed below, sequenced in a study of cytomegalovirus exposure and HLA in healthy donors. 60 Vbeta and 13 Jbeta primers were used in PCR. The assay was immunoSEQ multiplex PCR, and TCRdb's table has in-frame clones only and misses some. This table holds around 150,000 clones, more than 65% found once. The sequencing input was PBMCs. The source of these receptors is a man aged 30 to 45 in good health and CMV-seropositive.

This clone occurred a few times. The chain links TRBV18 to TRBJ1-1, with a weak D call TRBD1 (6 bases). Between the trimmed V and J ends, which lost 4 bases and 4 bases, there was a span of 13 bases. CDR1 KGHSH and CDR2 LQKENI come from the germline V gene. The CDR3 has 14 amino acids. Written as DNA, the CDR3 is TGTGCCAGCTCACGGTGGGGGCGCGTCACTGAAGCTTTCTTT. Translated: CASSRWGRVTEAFF.

The DNA for the CDR3 is TGCGCCAGCAGCCAAGGACAGGGGGTTTTGAACGAGCAGTACTTC. This encodes CASSQGQGVLNEQYF. The chain carries TRBV4-3 and TRBJ2-7, with 9 bases that match TRBD1. This CDR3 region has 15 residues. V was pared by 1 base and J by 5 bases, with 6 bases of the junction left unmatched. The germline V gene has CDR1 LGHNA and CDR2 YSLEER.

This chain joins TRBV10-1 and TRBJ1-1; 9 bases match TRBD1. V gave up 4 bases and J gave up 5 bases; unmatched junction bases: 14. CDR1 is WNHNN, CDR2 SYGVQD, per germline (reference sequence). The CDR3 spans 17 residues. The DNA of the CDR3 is TGCGCCAGCAGTGGACGGAAGCAGGGACAGGGAGGAACTGAAGCTTTCTTT. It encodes CASSGRKQGQGGTEAFF.